This is a list of T cell receptor beta chains from one sample in a study of blood T cell repertoires in COVID-19. Sequenced by immunoSEQ multiplex PCR; TCRdb stores in-frame clones only, minus some. The data contain 130,000 to 150,000 clones, around 85% of them seen just once; the ten biggest clones take up around 6.2%. Sequencing was done on a sample of PBMCs or T cells enriched from blood (not recorded which). The source of these receptors is a woman aged 40 to 50 who had recovered from COVID-19. Each CDR3 is given with its conserved first and last residue. D genes are given only for firm matches. A clone size is listed for some rows: how often the clone was seen (once, few, many), or a class if it is expanded.

TRBJ1-2 - TRBV30 - CARSLRGPNYGYTF TGTGCCCGCTCACTCCGAGGCCCTAACTATGGCTACACCTTC
TRBJ1-3 - TRBV5-1 - CASSVETGSRGNTIYF TGCGCCAGCAGCGTCGAGACAGGATCGCGTGGAAACACCATATATTTT
TRBJ2-2 once TRBV30 TRBD2 CAWSRLAGGILWAGELFF TGTGCCTGGAGCCGACTAGCGGGGGGGATCCTATGGGCCGGGGAGCTGTTTTTT
TRBJ2-2 - TRBV6-6 - CASSYVGGANTGELFF TGTGCCAGCAGTTACGTGGGCGGGGCGAACACCGGGGAGCTGTTTTTT
TRBJ1-5 - TRBV11-2 - CASSSGGNQPQHF TGTGCCAGCAGCTCAGGAGGTAATCAGCCCCAGCATTTT
TRBJ2-5 - TRBV5-1 TRBD2 CASNYGRGAQETQYF TGCGCCAGCAACTACGGGAGGGGGGCCCAAGAGACCCAGTACTTC
TRBJ2-7 - TRBV5-1 - CASSSGYEQYF TGCGCCAGCAGCTCAGGCTACGAGCAGTACTTC
TRBJ1-2 - TRBV3-1/TRBV3-2 - CASSQEGGRGYGYTF TGTGCCAGCAGCCAAGAGGGAGGCAGAGGCTATGGCTACACCTTC
TRBJ1-1 - TRBV6-5 TRBD1 CASSYTGDNTEAFF TGTGCCAGCAGTTACACAGGGGATAACACTGAAGCTTTCTTT
TRBJ1-4 - TRBV6-5 TRBD1 CASRDRQWVDEKLFF TGTGCCAGCAGGGACAGGCAGTGGGTTGATGAAAAACTGTTTTTT
TRBJ1-5 - TRBV6-5 - CASSSGGSNQPQHF TGTGCCAGCTCCTCCGGCGGAAGCAATCAGCCCCAGCATTTT
TRBJ2-3 - TRBV7-3 TRBD2 CASSLMTSGIGDTQYF TGTGCCAGCAGCCTCATGACTAGCGGGATAGGAGATACGCAGTATTTT
TRBJ1-2 once TRBV6-5 TRBD1 CASSYSAATGSGGYTF TGTGCCAGCAGTTACTCAGCCGCGACAGGGTCTGGTGGCTACACCTTC
TRBJ2-1 - TRBV24-1 TRBD1 CATSDWPTGDRVEQFF TGTGCCACCAGTGATTGGCCGACAGGGGACCGGGTTGAGCAGTTCTTC
TRBJ1-3 - TRBV4-1 - CASSQHERNTIYF TGCGCCAGCAGCCAACATGAGCGAAACACCATATATTTT
TRBJ1-2 - TRBV4-2 - CASSQPNPGDYGYTF TGTGCCAGCAGCCAACCTAATCCGGGGGACTATGGCTACACCTTC
TRBJ2-5 - TRBV18 - CASSGGIQETQYF TGTGCCAGCTCAGGAGGAATCCAAGAGACCCAGTACTTC
TRBJ2-5 - TRBV5-3 - CARSLEGSEGGTQYF TGTGCCAGAAGCTTGGAGGGTAGCGAGGGCGGGACCCAGTACTTC
TRBJ2-3 - TRBV25-1 TRBD2 CASSELASGGTQYF TGTGCCAGCAGTGAATTAGCTAGCGGGGGTACGCAGTATTTT
TRBJ2-1 - TRBV5-1 TRBD1 CASSPGQGRNEQFF TGCGCCAGCAGCCCGGGACAGGGGAGGAATGAGCAGTTCTTC
TRBJ2-1 - TRBV5-6 - CASSLQGGRVLYNEQFF TGTGCCAGCAGCTTGCAGGGGGGCAGGGTCCTTTACAATGAGCAGTTCTTC
TRBJ2-1 - TRBV3-1/TRBV3-2 TRBD2 CASSQDGLAGGYNEQFF TGTGCCAGCAGCCAAGATGGGCTAGCGGGGGGGTACAATGAGCAGTTCTTC
TRBJ2-5 - TRBV6-5 - CASSPATFQETQYF TGTGCCAGCAGCCCCGCAACATTCCAAGAGACCCAGTACTTC
TRBJ2-7 - TRBV9 - CASSDTGIGYEQYF TGTGCCAGCAGCGATACAGGGATAGGGTACGAGCAGTACTTC
TRBJ2-5 - TRBV11-2 TRBD2 CASSLRNLGTSETQYF TGTGCCAGCAGCTTAAGAAATTTGGGGACTAGCGAGACCCAGTACTTC
TRBJ2-1 - TRBV29-1 TRBD1 CSVDGTGFEQFF TGCAGCGTTGACGGGACAGGTTTTGAGCAGTTCTTC
TRBJ1-2 few TRBV2 - CASQRSNYGYTF TGTGCCAGCCAAAGGAGTAACTATGGCTACACCTTC
TRBJ2-7 once TRBV6-1 TRBD1 CASSEALGQGIYEQYF TGTGCCAGCAGTGAAGCGCTGGGACAGGGGATCTACGAGCAGTACTTC
TRBJ2-7 - TRBV30 - CAWSVLTPRQYF TGTGCCTGGAGTGTATTAACGCCGCGGCAGTACTTC
TRBJ2-7 once TRBV2 - CASRTPRGNEQYF TGTGCCAGCAGAACGCCCAGGGGAAACGAGCAGTACTTC
TRBJ2-7 - TRBV7-2 - CASSVNLLSLYF TGTGCCAGCAGCGTAAACCTCCTAAGTCTGTACTTC
TRBJ2-1 - TRBV5-1 - CASSLRGSYNEQFF TGCGCCAGCAGCTTACGGGGCTCCTACAATGAGCAGTTCTTC
TRBJ1-1 - TRBV6-5 - CASSLTGTEAFF TGTGCCAGCAGTTTAACAGGGACTGAAGCTTTCTTT
TRBJ2-7 - TRBV5-1 TRBD2 CASSFFPRLAGEKYEQYF TGCGCCAGCAGCTTTTTCCCCCGACTAGCGGGCGAGAAGTACGAGCAGTACTTC
TRBJ1-3 - TRBV9 - CASSGGPGDTIYF TGTGCCAGCAGCGGCGGGCCCGGGGACACCATATATTTT
TRBJ2-7 - TRBV5-8 TRBD2 CASSLVTGTSGSYEQYF TGTGCCAGCAGCTTGGTAACCGGGACTAGCGGCTCCTACGAGCAGTACTTC
TRBJ2-5 - TRBV5-1 TRBD2 CASSLGSSGGETQYF TGCGCCAGCAGCTTAGGATCTAGCGGGGGGGAGACCCAGTACTTC
TRBJ1-2 - TRBV2 - CASLLQGYTF TGTGCCAGCCTACTACAAGGCTACACCTTC
TRBJ1-6 - TRBV30 - CAWRPSSYNSPLHF TGTGCCTGGAGACCGAGCTCCTATAATTCACCCCTCCACTTT
TRBJ2-1 - TRBV4-1 TRBD2 CASSQGTSGGAISYNEQFF TGCGCCAGCAGCCAAGGGACTAGCGGGGGGGCAATCTCCTACAATGAGCAGTTCTTC
TRBJ2-2 - TRBV3-1/TRBV3-2 - CASTPGGTGELFF TGTGCCAGCACGCCGGGTGGCACCGGGGAGCTGTTTTTT
TRBJ1-3 - TRBV30 - CAWSSTGSGNTIYF TGTGCCTGGAGTAGTACAGGGTCTGGAAACACCATATATTTT
TRBJ1-4 - TRBV5-6 TRBD1 CASSLEGQGYSTNEKLFF TGTGCCAGCAGCTTGGAGGGACAGGGTTATTCAACTAATGAAAAACTGTTTTTT
TRBJ2-2 - TRBV4-2 - CASSPQAGRGTGELFF TGTGCCAGCAGCCCTCAAGCGGGGAGGGGGACCGGGGAGCTGTTTTTT
TRBJ1-3 - TRBV2 TRBD1 CASSPGGENTIYF TGTGCCAGCAGTCCAGGGGGAGAAAACACCATATATTTT
TRBJ2-2 - TRBV6-5 - CASRTAGTGELFF TGTGCCAGTCGGACCGCGGGCACCGGGGAGCTGTTTTTT
TRBJ2-7 - TRBV29-1 TRBD1 CSVEGTGGAEQYF TGCAGCGTTGAGGGGACAGGGGGCGCCGAGCAGTACTTC
TRBJ1-1 - TRBV7-9 TRBD1 CASNIYGTGWAETEAFF TGTGCCAGCAATATTTATGGGACAGGGTGGGCCGAGACTGAAGCTTTCTTT
TRBJ1-2 - TRBV6-5 TRBD1 CASSPRDSSYGYTF TGTGCCAGCAGCCCCCGGGACAGCAGCTATGGCTACACCTTC
TRBJ2-5 - TRBV27 - CASSFGGRIETQYF TGTGCCAGCAGTTTCGGGGGAAGGATAGAGACCCAGTACTTC
TRBJ1-1 - TRBV19 TRBD1 CASSRTGAEAFF TGTGCCAGTAGCCGGACAGGGGCTGAAGCTTTCTTT
TRBJ2-7 - TRBV9 - CASSVGTVPTDEQYF TGTGCCAGCAGCGTAGGGACAGTCCCCACGGACGAGCAGTACTTC